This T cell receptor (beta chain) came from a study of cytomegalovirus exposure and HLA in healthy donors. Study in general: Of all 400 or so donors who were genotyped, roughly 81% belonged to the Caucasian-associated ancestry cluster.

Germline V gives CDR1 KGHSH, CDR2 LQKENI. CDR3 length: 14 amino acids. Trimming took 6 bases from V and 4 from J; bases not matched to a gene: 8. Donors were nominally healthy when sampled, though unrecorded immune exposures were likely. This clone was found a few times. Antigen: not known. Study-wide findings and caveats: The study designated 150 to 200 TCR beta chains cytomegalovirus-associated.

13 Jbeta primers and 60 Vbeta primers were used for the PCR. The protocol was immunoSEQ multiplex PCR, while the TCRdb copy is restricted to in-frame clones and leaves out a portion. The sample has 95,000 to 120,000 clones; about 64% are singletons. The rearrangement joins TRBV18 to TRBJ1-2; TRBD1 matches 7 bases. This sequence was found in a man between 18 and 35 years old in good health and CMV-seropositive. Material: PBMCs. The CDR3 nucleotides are TGTGCCAGCTCGCCGACAGGGAGCGGCTATGGCTACACCTTC. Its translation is CASSPTGSGYGYTF.